This TCR beta chain was recovered during a study of cytomegalovirus exposure and HLA in healthy donors. Vbeta (60) and Jbeta (13) primers were used in the PCR. Produced via immunoSEQ multiplex PCR; TCRdb's table is partial and in-frame only. The table shows under 150,000 clones, with approximately 80% occurring only once. CDR1 SGHDN and CDR2 FVKESK come from the germline V gene. This CDR3 region has 12 residues. V was clipped by 0 bases and J by 7 bases, with 4 bases between them. Specimen: PBMCs. The TCR originated in a male donor in good health and CMV-seronegative. The J gene is TRBJ1-5, the V gene TRBV14; D not certain. Here the CDR3 reads CASSQEGQPQHF. Here the CDR3 DNA reads TGTGCCAGCAGCCAAGAGGGCCAGCCCCAGCATTTT.